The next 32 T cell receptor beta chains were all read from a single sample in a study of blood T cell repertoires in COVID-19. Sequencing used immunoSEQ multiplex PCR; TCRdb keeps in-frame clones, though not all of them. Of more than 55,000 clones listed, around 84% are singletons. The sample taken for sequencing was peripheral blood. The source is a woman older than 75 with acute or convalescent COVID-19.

The CDR3 DNA follows: TGTGCCAGCAGCTTAGGGGGGATTATAGCGGGGGACTCCTACGAGCAGTACTTC. This sequence encodes CASSLGGIIAGDSYEQYF. The V gene is TRBV7-8, the J gene TRBJ2-7; 9 bases line up with TRBD2. Germline CDR1 and CDR2: SGHVS and FQNEAQ. The CDR3 length is 18 residues. The ends lost 1 base at V and 0 bases at J; junction bases unmatched: 10.

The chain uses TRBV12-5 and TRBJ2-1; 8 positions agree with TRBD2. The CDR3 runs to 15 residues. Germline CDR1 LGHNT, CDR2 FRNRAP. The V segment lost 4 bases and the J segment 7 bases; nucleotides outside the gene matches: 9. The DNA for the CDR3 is TGTGCTAGTGGTTCGGGCGGGGGGCCCTTAAATGAGCAGTTCTTC. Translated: CASGSGGGPLNEQFF.

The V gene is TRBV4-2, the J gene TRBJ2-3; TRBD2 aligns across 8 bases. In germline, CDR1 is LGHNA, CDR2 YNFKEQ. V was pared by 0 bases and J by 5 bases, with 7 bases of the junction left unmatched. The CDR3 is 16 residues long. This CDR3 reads CASSQELGGARDTQYF. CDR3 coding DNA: TGTGCCAGCAGCCAAGAACTCGGGGGGGCGAGAGATACGCAGTATTTT.

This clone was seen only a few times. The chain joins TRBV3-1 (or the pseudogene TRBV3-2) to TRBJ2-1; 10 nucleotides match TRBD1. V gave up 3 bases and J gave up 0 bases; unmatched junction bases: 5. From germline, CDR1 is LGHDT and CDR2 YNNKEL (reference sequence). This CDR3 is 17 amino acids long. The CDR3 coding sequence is TGTGCCAGCAGCCAGGGACAGGGGACAGTCTCCTACAATGAGCAGTTCTTC. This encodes CASSQGQGTVSYNEQFF.

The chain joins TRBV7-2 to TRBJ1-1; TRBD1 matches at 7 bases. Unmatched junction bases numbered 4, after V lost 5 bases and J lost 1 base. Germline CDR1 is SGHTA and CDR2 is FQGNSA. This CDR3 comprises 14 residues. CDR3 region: CASSTQGENTEAFF. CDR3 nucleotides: TGTGCCAGCAGCACCCAGGGGGAGAACACTGAAGCTTTCTTT.

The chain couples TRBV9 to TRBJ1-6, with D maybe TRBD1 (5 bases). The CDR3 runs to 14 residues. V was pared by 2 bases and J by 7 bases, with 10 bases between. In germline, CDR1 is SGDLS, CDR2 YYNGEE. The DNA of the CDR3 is TGTGCCAGCAGCGTCAGCAGGGCAAATTCACCCCTCCACTTT. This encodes CASSVSRANSPLHF.

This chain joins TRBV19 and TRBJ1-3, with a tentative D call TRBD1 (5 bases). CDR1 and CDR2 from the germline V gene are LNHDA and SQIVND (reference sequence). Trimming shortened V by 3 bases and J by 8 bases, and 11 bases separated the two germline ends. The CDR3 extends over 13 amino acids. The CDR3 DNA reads TGTGCCAGTAGTATGGTGCAGGGCTACACCATATATTTT. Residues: CASSMVQGYTIYF.

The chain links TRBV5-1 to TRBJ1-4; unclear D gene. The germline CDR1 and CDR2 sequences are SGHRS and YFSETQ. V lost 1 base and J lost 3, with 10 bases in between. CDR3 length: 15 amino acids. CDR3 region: CASSLIPLSNEKLFF. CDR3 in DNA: TGCGCCAGCAGCTTGATCCCATTGTCTAATGAAAAACTGTTTTTT. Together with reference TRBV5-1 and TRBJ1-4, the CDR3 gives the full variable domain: KAGVTQTPRYLIKTRGQQVTLSCSPISGHRSVSWYQQTPGQGLQFLFEYFSETQRNKGNFPGRFSGRQFSNSRSEMNVSTLELGDSALYLCASSLIPLSNEKLFFGSGTQLSVL.

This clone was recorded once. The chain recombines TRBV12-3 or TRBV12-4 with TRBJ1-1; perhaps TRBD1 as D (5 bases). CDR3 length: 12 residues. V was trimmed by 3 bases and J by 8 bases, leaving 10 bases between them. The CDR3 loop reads CASSFDRTEAFF. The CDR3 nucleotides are TGTGCCAGCAGTTTTGACAGAACAGAAGCTTTCTTT.

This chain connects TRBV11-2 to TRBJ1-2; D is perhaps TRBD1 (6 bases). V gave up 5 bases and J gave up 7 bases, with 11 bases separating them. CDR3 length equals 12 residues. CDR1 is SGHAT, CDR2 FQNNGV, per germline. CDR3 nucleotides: TGTGCCAGCAGCCGAACAGGGCTTGGCTACACCTTC. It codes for CASSRTGLGYTF.

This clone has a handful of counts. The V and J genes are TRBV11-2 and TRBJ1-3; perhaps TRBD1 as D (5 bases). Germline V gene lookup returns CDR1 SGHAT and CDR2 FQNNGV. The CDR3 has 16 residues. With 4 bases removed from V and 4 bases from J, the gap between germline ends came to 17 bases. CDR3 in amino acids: CASSYAGPKGGNTIYF. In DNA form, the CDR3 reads TGTGCCAGCAGCTACGCGGGACCTAAGGGAGGAAACACCATATATTTT.

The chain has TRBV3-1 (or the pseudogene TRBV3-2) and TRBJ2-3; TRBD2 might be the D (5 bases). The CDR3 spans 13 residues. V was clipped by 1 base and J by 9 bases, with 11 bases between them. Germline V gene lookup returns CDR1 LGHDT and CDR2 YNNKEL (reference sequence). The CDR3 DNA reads TGTGCCAGCAGCCAAGTCCCCGAGGGAACGCAGTATTTT. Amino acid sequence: CASSQVPEGTQYF.

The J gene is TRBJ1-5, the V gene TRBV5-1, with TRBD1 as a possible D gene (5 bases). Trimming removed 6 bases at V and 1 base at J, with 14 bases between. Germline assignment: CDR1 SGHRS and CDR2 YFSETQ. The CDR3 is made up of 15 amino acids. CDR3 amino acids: CASTGTPLSNQPQHF. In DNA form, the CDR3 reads TGCGCCAGCACGGGGACTCCCCTAAGCAATCAGCCCCAGCATTTT.

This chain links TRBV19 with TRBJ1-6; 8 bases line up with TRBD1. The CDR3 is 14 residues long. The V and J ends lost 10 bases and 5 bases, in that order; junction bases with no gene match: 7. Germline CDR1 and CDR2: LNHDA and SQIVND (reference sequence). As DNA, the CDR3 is TGTGCCACCAAAGGACAGGGCCATAATTCACCCCTCCACTTT. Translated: CATKGQGHNSPLHF. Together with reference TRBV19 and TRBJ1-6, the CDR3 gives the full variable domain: DGGITQSPKYLFRKEGQNVTLSCEQNLNHDAMYWYRQDPGQGLRLIYYSQIVNDFQKGDIAEGYSVSREKKESFPLTVTSAQKNPTAFYLCATKGQGHNSPLHFGNGTRLTVT.

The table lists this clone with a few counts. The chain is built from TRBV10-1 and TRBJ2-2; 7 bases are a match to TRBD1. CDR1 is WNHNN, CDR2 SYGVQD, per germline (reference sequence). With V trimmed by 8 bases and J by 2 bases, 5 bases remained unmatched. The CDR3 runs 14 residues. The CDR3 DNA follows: TGCGCCAGCCAACGGGACAGAAACACCGGGGAGCTGTTTTTT. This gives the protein CASQRDRNTGELFF.

The CDR3 DNA reads TGTGCCAGCAGCTCAACAGGGGGAGCGAACACCGGGGAGCTGTTTTTT. Amino acid sequence: CASSSTGGANTGELFF. This rearrangement joins TRBV7-6 to TRBJ2-2; 8 bases are a match to TRBD1. The length of the CDR3 is 16 residues. V dropped 4 bases and J dropped 0; count of bases not matched to a gene: 4. The germline V gene has CDR1 SGHVS and CDR2 FNYEAQ.

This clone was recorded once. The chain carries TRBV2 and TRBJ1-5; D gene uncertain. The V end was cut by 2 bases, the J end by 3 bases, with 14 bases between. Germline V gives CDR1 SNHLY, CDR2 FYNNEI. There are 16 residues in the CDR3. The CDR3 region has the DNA TGTGCCAGCAGTGAATCGGGGATCGGATTCAATCAGCCCCAGCATTTT. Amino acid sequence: CASSESGIGFNQPQHF.

This CDR3 is CASSTNGQGYGYTF. The CDR3 region has the DNA TGCGCCAGCAGCACCAATGGACAGGGTTATGGCTACACCTTC. The rearrangement links TRBV5-1 to TRBJ1-2; 8 positions agree with TRBD1. There are 14 residues in the CDR3. V lost 4 bases, J lost 5 bases, and 7 bases stayed unmatched. Germline V gives CDR1 SGHRS, CDR2 YFSETQ.

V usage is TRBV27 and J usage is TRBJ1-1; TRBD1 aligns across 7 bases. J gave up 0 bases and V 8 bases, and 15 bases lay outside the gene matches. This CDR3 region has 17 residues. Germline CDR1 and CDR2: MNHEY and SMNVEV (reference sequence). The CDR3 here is CASGYYKGANLNTEAFF. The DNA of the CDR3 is TGTGCCAGCGGGTACTACAAGGGGGCGAACTTGAACACTGAAGCTTTCTTT.

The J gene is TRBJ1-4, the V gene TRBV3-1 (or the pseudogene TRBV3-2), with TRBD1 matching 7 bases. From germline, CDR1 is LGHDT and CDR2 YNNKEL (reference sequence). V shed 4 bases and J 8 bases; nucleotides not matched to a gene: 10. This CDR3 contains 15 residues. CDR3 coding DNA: TGTGCCAGCAGCCCCCGGACAGGAGAAGAGGAAAAACTGTTTTTT. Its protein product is CASSPRTGEEEKLFF.

DNA of the CDR3: TGTGCCAGCAGCTACGCAGGGATAGACAATGGCTACACCTTC. It specifies CASSYAGIDNGYTF. The genes are TRBV5-4 and TRBJ1-2; tentative D call: TRBD1 (5 bases). The germline CDR1 and CDR2 sequences are SGHNT and YYREEE (reference sequence). CDR3 length equals 14 residues. Trimming took 3 bases from V and 6 from J, leaving 15 bases between them.

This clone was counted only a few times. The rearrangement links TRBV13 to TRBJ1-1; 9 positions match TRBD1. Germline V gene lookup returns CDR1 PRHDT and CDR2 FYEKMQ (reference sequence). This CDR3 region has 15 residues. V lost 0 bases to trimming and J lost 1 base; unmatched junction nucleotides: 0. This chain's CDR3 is CASSLGTGGNTEAFF. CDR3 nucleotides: TGTGCCAGCAGCTTAGGGACAGGGGGGAACACTGAAGCTTTCTTT.

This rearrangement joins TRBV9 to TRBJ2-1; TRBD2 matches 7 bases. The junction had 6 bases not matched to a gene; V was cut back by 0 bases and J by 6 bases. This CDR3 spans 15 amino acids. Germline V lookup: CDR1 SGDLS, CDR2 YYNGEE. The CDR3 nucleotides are TGTGCCAGCAGCGTAGGCGGGGGTACCCTCAATGAGCAGTTCTTC. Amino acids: CASSVGGGTLNEQFF.

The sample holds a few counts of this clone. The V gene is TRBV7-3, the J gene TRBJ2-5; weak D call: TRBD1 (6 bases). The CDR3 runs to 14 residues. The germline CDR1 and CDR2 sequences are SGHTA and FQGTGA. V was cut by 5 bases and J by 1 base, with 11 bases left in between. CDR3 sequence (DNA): TGTGCCAGCAGCGCACGGACAGCCCAAGAGACCCAGTACTTC. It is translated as CASSARTAQETQYF.

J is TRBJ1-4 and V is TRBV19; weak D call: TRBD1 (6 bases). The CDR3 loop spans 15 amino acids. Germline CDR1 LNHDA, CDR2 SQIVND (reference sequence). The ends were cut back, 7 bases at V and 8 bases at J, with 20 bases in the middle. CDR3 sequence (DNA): TGTGCCAGTAATAGGGGAGAACAGGGCGGAGAAAAACTGTTTTTT. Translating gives CASNRGEQGGEKLFF.

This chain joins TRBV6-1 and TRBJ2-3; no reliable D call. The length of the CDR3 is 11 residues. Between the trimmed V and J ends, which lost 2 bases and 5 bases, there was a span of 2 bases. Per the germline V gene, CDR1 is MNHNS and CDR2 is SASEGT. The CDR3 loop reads CASSELDTQYF. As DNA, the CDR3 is TGTGCCAGCAGTGAACTAGATACGCAGTATTTT.

CDR3 region: CASSRGMNTEAFF. The CDR3 DNA reads TGTGCCAGCAGTCGAGGTATGAACACTGAAGCTTTCTTT. The V call is TRBV28, the J call TRBJ1-1; D ambiguous. CDR1 is MDHEN, CDR2 SYDVKM, per germline. The CDR3 is 13 amino acids. Between the trimmed V and J ends, which lost 5 bases and 0 bases, there was a span of 7 bases. Complete variable domain (other parts from reference TRBV28 and TRBJ1-1): DVKVTQSSRYLVKRTGEKVFLECVQDMDHENMFWYRQDPGLGLRLIYFSYDVKMKEKGDIPEGYSVSREKKERFSLILESASTNQTSMYLCASSRGMNTEAFFGQGTRLTVV.

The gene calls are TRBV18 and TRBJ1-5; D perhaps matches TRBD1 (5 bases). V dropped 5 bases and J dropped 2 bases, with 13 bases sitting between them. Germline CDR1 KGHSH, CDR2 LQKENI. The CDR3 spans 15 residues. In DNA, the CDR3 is TGTGCCAGCTCAGCCCCAGGGCCCCGCAATCAGCCCCAGCATTTT. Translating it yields CASSAPGPRNQPQHF.

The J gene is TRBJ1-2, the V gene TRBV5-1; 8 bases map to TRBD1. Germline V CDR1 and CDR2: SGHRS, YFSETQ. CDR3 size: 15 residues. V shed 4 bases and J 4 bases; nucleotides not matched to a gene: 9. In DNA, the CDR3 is TGCGCCAGCAGCCTTAGACAGGGGATTTCCTATGGCTACACCTTC. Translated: CASSLRQGISYGYTF. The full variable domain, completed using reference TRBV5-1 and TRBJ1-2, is KAGVTQTPRYLIKTRGQQVTLSCSPISGHRSVSWYQQTPGQGLQFLFEYFSETQRNKGNFPGRFSGRQFSNSRSEMNVSTLELGDSALYLCASSLRQGISYGYTFGSGTRLTVV.

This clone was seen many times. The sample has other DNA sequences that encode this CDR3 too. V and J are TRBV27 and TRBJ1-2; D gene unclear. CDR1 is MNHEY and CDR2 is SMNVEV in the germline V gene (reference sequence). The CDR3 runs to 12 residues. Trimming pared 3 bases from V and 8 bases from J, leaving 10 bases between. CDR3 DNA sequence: TGTGCCAGCAGTTTCTCGGGAGGGGGCTACACCTTC. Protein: CASSFSGGGYTF.

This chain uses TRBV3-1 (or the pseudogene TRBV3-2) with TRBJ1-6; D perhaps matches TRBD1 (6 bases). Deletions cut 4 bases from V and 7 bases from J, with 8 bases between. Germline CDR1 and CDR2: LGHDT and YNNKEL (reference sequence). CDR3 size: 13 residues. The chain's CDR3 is CASSPGVNSPLHF. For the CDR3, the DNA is TGTGCCAGCAGCCCAGGGGTCAATTCACCCCTCCACTTT.

The CDR3 region is CAISERSANTGELFF. The CDR3 nucleotides read TGTGCCATCAGTGAAAGGAGCGCGAACACCGGGGAGCTGTTTTTT. V usage is TRBV10-3 and J usage is TRBJ2-2; D unresolved. Germline V gives CDR1 ENHRY, CDR2 SYGVKD. Trimming stripped 3 bases from V and 0 bases from J, with 8 bases between. This CDR3 region has 15 residues.